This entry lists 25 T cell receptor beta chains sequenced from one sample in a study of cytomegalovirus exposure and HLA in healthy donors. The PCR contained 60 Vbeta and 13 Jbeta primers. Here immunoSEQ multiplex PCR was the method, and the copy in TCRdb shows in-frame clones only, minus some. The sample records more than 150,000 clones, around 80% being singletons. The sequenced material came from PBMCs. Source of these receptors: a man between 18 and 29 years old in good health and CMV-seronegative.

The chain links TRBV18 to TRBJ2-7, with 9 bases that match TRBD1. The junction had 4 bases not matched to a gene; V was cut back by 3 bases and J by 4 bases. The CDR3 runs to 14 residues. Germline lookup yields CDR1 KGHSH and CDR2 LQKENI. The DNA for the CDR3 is TGTGCCAGCTCACCCCACAGGGGGCAGTACGAGCAGTACTTC. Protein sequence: CASSPHRGQYEQYF.

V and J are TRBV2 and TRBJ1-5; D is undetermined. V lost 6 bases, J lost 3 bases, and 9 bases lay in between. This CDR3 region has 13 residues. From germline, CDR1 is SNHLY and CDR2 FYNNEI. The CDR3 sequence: CASSSENNQPQHF. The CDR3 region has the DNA TGTGCCAGCAGCTCTGAGAACAATCAGCCCCAGCATTTT.

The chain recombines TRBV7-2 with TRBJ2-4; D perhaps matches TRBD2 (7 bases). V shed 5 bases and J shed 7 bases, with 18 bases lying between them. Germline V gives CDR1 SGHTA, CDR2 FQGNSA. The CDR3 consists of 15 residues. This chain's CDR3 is CASSPWGGALNIQYF. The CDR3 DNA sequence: TGTGCCAGCAGCCCCTGGGGGGGGGCCTTGAACATTCAGTACTTC.

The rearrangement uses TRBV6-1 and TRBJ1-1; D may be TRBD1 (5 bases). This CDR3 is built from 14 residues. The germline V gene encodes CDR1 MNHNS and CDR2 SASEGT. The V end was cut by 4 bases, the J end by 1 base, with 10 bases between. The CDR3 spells CASSAGVKNTEAFF. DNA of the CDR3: TGTGCCAGCAGTGCGGGGGTTAAGAACACTGAAGCTTTCTTT.

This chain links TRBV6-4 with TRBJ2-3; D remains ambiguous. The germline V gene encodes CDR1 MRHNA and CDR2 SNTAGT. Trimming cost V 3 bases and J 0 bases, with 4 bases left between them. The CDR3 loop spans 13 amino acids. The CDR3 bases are TGTGCCAGCAGTGAGCAGAGCACAGATACGCAGTATTTT. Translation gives CASSEQSTDTQYF.

CDR3 nucleotide sequence: TGTGCCAGCAGCAGACAGGAGCCCTACAATGAGCAGTTCTTC. Amino acids: CASSRQEPYNEQFF. This chain links TRBV7-8 with TRBJ2-1; TRBD1 is a possible D gene (6 bases). In germline, CDR1 is SGHVS, CDR2 FQNEAQ. V was trimmed by 5 bases and J by 2 bases, leaving 10 bases between them. This CDR3 has 14 residues.

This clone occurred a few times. The CDR3 DNA reads as TGTGCCAGCAGCTTAGAATTAACTAGCGGAGGCACAGATACGCAGTATTTT. Its translation: CASSLELTSGGTDTQYF. V and J are TRBV7-6 and TRBJ2-3; TRBD2 agrees at 8 bases. The junction had 7 bases not matched to a gene; V was cut back by 1 base and J by 1 base. Germline V CDR1 and CDR2: SGHVS, FNYEAQ. This CDR3 contains 17 residues.

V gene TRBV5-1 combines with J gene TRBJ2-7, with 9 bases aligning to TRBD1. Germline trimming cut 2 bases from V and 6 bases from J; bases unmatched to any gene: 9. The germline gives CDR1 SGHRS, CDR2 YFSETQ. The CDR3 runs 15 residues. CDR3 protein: CASSLPGTGLFEQYF. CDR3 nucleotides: TGCGCCAGCAGCTTACCCGGGACAGGGCTTTTCGAGCAGTACTTC.

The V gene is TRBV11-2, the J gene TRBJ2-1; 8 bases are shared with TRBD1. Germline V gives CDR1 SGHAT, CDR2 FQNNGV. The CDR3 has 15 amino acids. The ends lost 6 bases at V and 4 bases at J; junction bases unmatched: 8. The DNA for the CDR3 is TGTGCCAGCAGGAAAGGGGGACAGGAGTACAATGAGCAGTTCTTC. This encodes CASRKGGQEYNEQFF.

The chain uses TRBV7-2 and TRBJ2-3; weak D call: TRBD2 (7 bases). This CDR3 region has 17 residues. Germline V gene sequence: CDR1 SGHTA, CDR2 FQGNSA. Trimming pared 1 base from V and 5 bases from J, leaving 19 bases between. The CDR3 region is CASSLDGHSGEGDTQYF. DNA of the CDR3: TGTGCCAGCAGCTTAGACGGCCACTCAGGGGAGGGAGATACGCAGTATTTT.

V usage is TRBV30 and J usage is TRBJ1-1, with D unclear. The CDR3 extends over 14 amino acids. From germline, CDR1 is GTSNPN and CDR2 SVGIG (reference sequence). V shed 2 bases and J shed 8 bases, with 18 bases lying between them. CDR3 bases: TGTGCCTGGAGTATATCCCTGGCGTGGGCCGAAGCTTTCTTT. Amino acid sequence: CAWSISLAWAEAFF.

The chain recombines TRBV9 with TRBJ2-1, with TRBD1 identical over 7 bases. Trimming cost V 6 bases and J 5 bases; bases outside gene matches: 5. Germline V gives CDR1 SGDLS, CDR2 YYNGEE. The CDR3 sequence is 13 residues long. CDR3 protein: CASNRDSHNEQFF. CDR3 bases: TGTGCCAGCAACCGGGACAGCCACAATGAGCAGTTCTTC.

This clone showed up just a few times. In DNA, the CDR3 is TGTGCCAGCAGCTTAGAGGGACTAGGAGGCACAGATACGCAGTATTTT. It yields the protein CASSLEGLGGTDTQYF. The genes are TRBV7-2 and TRBJ2-3, with 8 nucleotides matching TRBD2. The CDR3 consists of 16 residues. V was pared by 1 base and J by 1 base, with 4 bases of the junction left unmatched. The germline V gene encodes CDR1 SGHTA and CDR2 FQGNSA.

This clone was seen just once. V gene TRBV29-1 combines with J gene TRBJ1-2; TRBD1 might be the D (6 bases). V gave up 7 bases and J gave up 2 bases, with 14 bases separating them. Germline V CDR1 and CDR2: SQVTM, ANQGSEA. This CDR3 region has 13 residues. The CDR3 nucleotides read TGCAGCGCCCGACTCCAGGGGAACTATGGCTACACCTTC. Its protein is CSARLQGNYGYTF.

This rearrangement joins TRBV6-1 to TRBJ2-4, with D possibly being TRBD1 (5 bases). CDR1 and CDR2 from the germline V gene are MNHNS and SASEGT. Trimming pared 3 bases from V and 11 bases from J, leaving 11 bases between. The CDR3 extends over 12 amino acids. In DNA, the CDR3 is TGTGCCAGCAGTGACGTTAGACAGTTTCAGTACTTC. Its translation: CASSDVRQFQYF.

This chain's CDR3 is CAWSAGINTEAFF. Here the CDR3 DNA reads TGTGCCTGGAGTGCAGGAATCAACACTGAAGCTTTCTTT. J is TRBJ1-1 and V is TRBV30; the D is unclear. V dropped 1 base and J dropped 2 bases, with 8 bases sitting between them. CDR1 and CDR2 (germline): GTSNPN, SVGIG (reference sequence). This CDR3 contains 13 residues.

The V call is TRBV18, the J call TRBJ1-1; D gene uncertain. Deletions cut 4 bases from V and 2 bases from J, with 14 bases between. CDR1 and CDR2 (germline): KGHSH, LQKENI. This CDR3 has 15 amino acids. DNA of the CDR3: TGTGCCAGCTCACTGTTCACGGGATACAACACTGAAGCTTTCTTT. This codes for CASSLFTGYNTEAFF.

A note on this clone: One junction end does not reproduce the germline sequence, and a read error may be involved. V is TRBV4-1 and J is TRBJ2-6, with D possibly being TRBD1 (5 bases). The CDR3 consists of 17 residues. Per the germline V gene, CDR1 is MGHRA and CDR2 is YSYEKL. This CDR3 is CATSRATASSGANVLTF. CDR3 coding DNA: TGCGCCACCAGCAGGGCGACAGCAAGCTCTGGGGCCAACGTCCTGACTTTC.

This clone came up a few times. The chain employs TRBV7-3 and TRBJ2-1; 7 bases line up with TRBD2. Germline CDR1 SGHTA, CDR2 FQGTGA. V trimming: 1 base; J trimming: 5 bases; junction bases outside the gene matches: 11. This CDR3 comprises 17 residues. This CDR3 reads CASSLSSGLADHNEQFF. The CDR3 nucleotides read TGTGCCAGCAGCTTAAGCTCCGGGCTAGCGGACCACAATGAGCAGTTCTTC.

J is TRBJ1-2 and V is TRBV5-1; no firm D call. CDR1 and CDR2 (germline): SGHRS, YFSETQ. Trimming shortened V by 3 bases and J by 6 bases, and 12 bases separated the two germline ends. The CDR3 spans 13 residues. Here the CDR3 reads CASSSSTENGYTF. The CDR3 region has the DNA TGCGCCAGCAGCTCCTCCACAGAAAATGGCTACACCTTC. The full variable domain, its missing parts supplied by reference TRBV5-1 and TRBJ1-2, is KAGVTQTPRYLIKTRGQQVTLSCSPISGHRSVSWYQQTPGQGLQFLFEYFSETQRNKGNFPGRFSGRQFSNSRSEMNVSTLELGDSALYLCASSSSTENGYTFGSGTRLTVV.

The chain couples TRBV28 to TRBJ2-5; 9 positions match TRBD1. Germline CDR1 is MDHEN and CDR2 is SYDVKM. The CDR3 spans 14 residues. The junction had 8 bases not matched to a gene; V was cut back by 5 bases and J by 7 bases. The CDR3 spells CASSEGQGGGTQYF. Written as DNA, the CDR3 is TGTGCCAGCAGTGAGGGACAGGGAGGTGGGACCCAGTACTTC.

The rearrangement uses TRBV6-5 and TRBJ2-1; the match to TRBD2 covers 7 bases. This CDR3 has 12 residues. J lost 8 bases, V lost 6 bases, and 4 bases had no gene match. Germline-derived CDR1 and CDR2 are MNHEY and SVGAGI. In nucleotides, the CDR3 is TGTGCCAGCAGACGTAGCGGGTATGAGCAGTTCTTC. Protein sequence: CASRRSGYEQFF.

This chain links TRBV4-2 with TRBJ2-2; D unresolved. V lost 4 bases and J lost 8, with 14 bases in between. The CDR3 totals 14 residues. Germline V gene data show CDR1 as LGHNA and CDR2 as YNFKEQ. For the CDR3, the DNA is TGTGCCAGCAGCCTCCGACGCGGCCCGGGGGAGCTGTTTTTT. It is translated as CASSLRRGPGELFF.

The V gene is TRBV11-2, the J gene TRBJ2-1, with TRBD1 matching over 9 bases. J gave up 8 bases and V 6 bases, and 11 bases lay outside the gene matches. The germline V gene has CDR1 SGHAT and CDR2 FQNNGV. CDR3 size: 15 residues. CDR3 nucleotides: TGTGCCAGCAGGCACGGGACAGGGAAAGGGGATGAGCAGTTCTTC. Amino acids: CASRHGTGKGDEQFF.

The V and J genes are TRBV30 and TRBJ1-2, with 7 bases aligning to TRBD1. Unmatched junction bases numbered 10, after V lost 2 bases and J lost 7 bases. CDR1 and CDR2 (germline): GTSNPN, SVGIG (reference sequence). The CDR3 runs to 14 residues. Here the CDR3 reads CAWSRGGGGSGYTF. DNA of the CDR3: TGTGCCTGGAGTCGAGGGGGCGGCGGATCTGGCTACACCTTC.